This T cell receptor (beta chain) was retrieved from a study of graft-versus-host responses after intestinal transplantation. Study-wide background: The whole recipient group had anti-thymocyte globulin induction followed by tacrolimus and steroids for around 3 years.

On this clone itself: The antigen is not known.

V was shortened by 5 bases and J by 3 bases, with 5 bases between the two germline ends. This CDR3 has 11 amino acids. Germline V gene sequence: CDR1 SGHRS, CDR2 YFSETQ. Produced via immunoSEQ multiplex PCR; TCRdb's table is partial and in-frame only. This table holds tens of thousands of clones, 85% to 90% found once. Material: unstimulated CD4+ T cells sorted from spleen or lymph node cells, obtained before intestinal transplant. The V and J genes are TRBV5-1 and TRBJ2-5; D is unclear. The clonotype originates from a human donor who received an intestinal transplant. CDR3 coding DNA: TGCGCCAGCAGACGCGAAGAGACCCAGTACTTC. Translation: CASRREETQYF.